This T cell receptor (beta chain) was sequenced in a study of T cell responses to AZD1222 COVID-19 vaccine. Here immunoSEQ multiplex PCR was the method, and the copy in TCRdb shows in-frame clones only, minus some. The sample has 100,000 to 150,000 clones; roughly 89% are singletons. As concerns this clone: What it binds is not known.

Study-wide results and limits: Sampling that yielded the repertoires occurred only after the peak T cell response. Once two AZD1222 doses were given, Spike-specific TCR breadth and depth went up.

V shed 5 bases, J shed 6 bases, and the junction held 18 bases outside the gene matches. Germline V CDR1 and CDR2: LNHDA, SQIVND (reference sequence). The CDR3 loop spans 19 amino acids. This specimen consisted of peripheral blood, obtained on day 0 of MenACWY control vaccination. The sequence was obtained from an adult in good health. The V gene is TRBV19, the J gene TRBJ2-3; 12 bases align to TRBD2. The CDR3 protein is CASSSTLAGGPSPADTQYF. The CDR3 DNA reads TGTGCCAGTAGTTCCACCCTAGCGGGAGGGCCGAGTCCAGCTGATACGCAGTATTTT. Full variable domain (remainder filled in from reference TRBV19 and TRBJ2-3): DGGITQSPKYLFRKEGQNVTLSCEQNLNHDAMYWYRQDPGQGLRLIYYSQIVNDFQKGDIAEGYSVSREKKESFPLTVTSAQKNPTAFYLCASSSTLAGGPSPADTQYFGPGTRLTVL.